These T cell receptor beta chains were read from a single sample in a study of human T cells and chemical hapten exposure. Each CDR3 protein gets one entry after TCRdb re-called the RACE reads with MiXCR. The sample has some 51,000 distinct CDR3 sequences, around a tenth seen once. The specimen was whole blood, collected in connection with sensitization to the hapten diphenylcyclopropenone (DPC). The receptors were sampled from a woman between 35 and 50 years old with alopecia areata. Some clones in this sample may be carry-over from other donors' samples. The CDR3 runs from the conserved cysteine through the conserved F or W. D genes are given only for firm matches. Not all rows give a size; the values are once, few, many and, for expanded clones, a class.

CDR3nt: TGTGCCAGCAGTCCCTTGACAGGGGGCTACACCTTC
CDR3aa: CASSPLTGGYTF
abundance: few
v_gene: TRBV28
j_gene: TRBJ1-2
d_gene: TRBD1

CDR3nt: TGTGCCAGCAGCCTCCGCTCCTTACAGGGGCTCCCTGAAGCTTTCTTT
CDR3aa: CASSLRSLQGLPEAFF
abundance: .
v_gene: TRBV13
j_gene: TRBJ1-1
d_gene: TRBD1

CDR3nt: TGTGCCAGCAGCCCTAGAGGGGGCTTGGGAGGTGATGAGCAGTTCTTC
CDR3aa: CASSPRGGLGGDEQFF
abundance: few
v_gene: TRBV7-8
j_gene: TRBJ2-1
d_gene: .

CDR3nt: TGTGCCAGCTCACCAGGAACAGGGGGCGCATACGAGCAGTACTTC
CDR3aa: CASSPGTGGAYEQYF
abundance: many
v_gene: TRBV18
j_gene: TRBJ2-7
d_gene: TRBD1

CDR3nt: TGTGCCAGCTCACCACCTTCGAGGGCCGCCTCCTACAATGAGCAGTTCTTC
CDR3aa: CASSPPSRAASYNEQFF
abundance: few
v_gene: TRBV18
j_gene: TRBJ2-1
d_gene: .

CDR3nt: TGCGCCAGCAGCCAAGTCCCTCAACTCCAGGGGCCCAACTATGGCTACACCTTC
CDR3aa: CASSQVPQLQGPNYGYTF
abundance: few
v_gene: TRBV4-3
j_gene: TRBJ1-2
d_gene: .

CDR3nt: TGCAGCGTTGAAGACGCACCGGATACGCAGTATTTT
CDR3aa: CSVEDAPDTQYF
abundance: few
v_gene: TRBV29-1
j_gene: TRBJ2-3
d_gene: .

CDR3nt: TGTGCCACCAGTGGTTTCAACAGGGGGAATAGCGATGAGCAGTTCTTC
CDR3aa: CATSGFNRGNSDEQFF
abundance: .
v_gene: TRBV24-1
j_gene: TRBJ2-1
d_gene: TRBD1

CDR3nt: TGTGCCAGCGGGTATCCCCAAGAGACCCAGTACTTC
CDR3aa: CASGYPQETQYF
abundance: many
v_gene: TRBV12-3/TRBV12-4
j_gene: TRBJ2-5
d_gene: .

CDR3nt: TGTGCCAGTAGTAAGCAGGGGGCTAAGGATGAGCAGTTCTTC
CDR3aa: CASSKQGAKDEQFF
abundance: many
v_gene: TRBV19
j_gene: TRBJ2-1
d_gene: TRBD1

CDR3nt: TGTGCCAGCAGCTTGGGTCAGCCGGGGAGAGCTTTCTTT
CDR3aa: CASSLGQPGRAFF
abundance: many
v_gene: TRBV5-4
j_gene: TRBJ1-1
d_gene: .

CDR3nt: TGTGCCAGCAGTGAAGCGGGCCTCTCTGGGGCCAACGTCCTGACTTTC
CDR3aa: CASSEAGLSGANVLTF
abundance: few
v_gene: TRBV6-4
j_gene: TRBJ2-6
d_gene: .

CDR3nt: TGCGCCAGCAGCGTCCTACATAGTGTCGCTGAAGCTTTCTTT
CDR3aa: CASSVLHSVAEAFF
abundance: many
v_gene: TRBV4-3
j_gene: TRBJ1-1
d_gene: .